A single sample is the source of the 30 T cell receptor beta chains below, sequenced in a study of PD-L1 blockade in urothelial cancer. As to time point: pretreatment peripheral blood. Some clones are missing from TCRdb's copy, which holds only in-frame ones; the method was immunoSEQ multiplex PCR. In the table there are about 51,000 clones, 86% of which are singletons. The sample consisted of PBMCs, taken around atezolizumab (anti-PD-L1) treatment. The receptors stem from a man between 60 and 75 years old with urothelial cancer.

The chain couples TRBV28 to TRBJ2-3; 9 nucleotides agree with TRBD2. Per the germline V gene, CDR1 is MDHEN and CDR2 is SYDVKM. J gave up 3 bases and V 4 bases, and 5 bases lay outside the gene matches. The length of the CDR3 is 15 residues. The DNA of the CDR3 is TGTGCCAGCAGTTCCCTAGCGGGGAGTACAGATACGCAGTATTTT. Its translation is CASSSLAGSTDTQYF.

The CDR3 sequence is CASRRDRETSNTEAFF. The CDR3 nucleotides are TGTGCCAGCAGGCGGGACAGGGAAACTTCGAACACTGAAGCTTTCTTT. The chain uses TRBV28 and TRBJ1-1; 9 positions agree with TRBD1. Trimming cost V 6 bases and J 1 base; bases outside gene matches: 9. The CDR3 is 16 residues long. In germline, CDR1 is MDHEN, CDR2 SYDVKM.

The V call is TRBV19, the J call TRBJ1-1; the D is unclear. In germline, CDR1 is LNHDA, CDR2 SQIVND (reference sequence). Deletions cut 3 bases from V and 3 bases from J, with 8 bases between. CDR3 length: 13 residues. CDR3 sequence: CASSMAGDTEAFF. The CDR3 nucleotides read TGTGCCAGTAGTATGGCCGGGGACACTGAAGCTTTCTTT.

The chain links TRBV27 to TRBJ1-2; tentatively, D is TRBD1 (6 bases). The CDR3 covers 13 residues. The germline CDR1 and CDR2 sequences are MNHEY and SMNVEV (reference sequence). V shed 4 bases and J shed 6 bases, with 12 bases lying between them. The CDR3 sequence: CASSSYGQNGYTF. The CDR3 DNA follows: TGTGCCAGCAGTTCCTACGGACAGAATGGCTACACCTTC.

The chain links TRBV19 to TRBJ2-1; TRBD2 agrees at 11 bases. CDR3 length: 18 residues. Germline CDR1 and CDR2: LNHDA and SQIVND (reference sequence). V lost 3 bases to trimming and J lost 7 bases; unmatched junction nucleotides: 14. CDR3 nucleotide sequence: TGTGCCAGTAGTATGAGGAGGGGGCTAGCGGGGGGAGAAAATGAGCAGTTCTTC. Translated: CASSMRRGLAGGENEQFF.

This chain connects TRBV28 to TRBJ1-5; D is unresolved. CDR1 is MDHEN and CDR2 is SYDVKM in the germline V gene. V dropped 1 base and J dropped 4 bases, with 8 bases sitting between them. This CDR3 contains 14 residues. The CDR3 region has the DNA TGTGCCAGCAGTTTATTAGCGCAGAATCAGCCCCAGCATTTT. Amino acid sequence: CASSLLAQNQPQHF.

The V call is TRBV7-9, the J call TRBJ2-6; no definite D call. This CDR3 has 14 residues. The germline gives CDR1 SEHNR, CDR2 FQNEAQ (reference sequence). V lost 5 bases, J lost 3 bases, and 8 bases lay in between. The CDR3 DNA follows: TGTGCCAGCAGCCCTAATCTTGGGGCCAACGTCCTGACTTTC. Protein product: CASSPNLGANVLTF.

The CDR3: CASSAPRAGGLETQYF. CDR3 nucleotide sequence: TGTGCCAGCAGTGCCCCCCGGGCGGGGGGTTTGGAGACCCAGTACTTC. This sequence joins TRBV25-1 and TRBJ2-5; 8 positions match TRBD2. Germline CDR1 is MGHDK and CDR2 is SYGVNS. The V segment lost 4 bases and the J segment 5 bases; nucleotides outside the gene matches: 12. This CDR3 is 16 amino acids long.

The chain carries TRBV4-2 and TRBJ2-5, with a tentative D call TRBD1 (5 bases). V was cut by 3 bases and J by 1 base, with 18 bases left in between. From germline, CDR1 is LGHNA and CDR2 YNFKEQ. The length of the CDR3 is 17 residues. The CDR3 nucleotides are TGTGCCAGCAGCCAGGGGAAAACGGCCAGGGCCCAAGAGACCCAGTACTTC. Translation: CASSQGKTARAQETQYF.

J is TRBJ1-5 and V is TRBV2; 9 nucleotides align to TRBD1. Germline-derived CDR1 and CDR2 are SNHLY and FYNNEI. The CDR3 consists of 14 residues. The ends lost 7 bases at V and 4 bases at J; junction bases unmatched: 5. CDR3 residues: CASNPDRGNQPQHF. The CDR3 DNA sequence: TGTGCCAGCAACCCGGACAGGGGTAATCAGCCCCAGCATTTT.

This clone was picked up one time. The CDR3 here is CASSGQGVMNTEAFF. As DNA, the CDR3 is TGCGCCAGCAGTGGACAGGGGGTCATGAACACTGAAGCTTTCTTT. V usage is TRBV10-2 and J usage is TRBJ1-1; TRBD1 matches at 9 bases. J gave up 0 bases and V 4 bases, and 3 bases lay outside the gene matches. From germline, CDR1 is WSHSY and CDR2 SAAADI. This CDR3 has 15 amino acids.

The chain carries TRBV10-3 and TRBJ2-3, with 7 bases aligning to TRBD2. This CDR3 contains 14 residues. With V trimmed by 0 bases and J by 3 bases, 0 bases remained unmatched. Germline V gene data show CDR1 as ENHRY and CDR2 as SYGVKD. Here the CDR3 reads CAISESSGTDTQYF. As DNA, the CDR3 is TGTGCCATCAGTGAGTCTAGCGGGACAGATACGCAGTATTTT.

The chain's CDR3 is CASSLWVDSEAFF. CDR3 DNA sequence: TGTGCCAGCAGTTTATGGGTGGACAGTGAAGCTTTCTTT. This chain links TRBV27 with TRBJ1-1, with D possibly being TRBD1 (6 bases). The CDR3 is made up of 13 amino acids. V shed 1 base and J shed 7 bases, with 10 bases lying between them. Germline V gene data show CDR1 as MNHEY and CDR2 as SMNVEV (reference sequence).

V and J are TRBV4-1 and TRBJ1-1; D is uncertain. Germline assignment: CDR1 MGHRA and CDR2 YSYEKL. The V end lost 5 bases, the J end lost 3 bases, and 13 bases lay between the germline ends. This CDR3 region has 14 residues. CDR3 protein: CASSTHPGDTEAFF. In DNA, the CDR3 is TGCGCCAGCAGCACCCACCCCGGGGACACTGAAGCTTTCTTT.

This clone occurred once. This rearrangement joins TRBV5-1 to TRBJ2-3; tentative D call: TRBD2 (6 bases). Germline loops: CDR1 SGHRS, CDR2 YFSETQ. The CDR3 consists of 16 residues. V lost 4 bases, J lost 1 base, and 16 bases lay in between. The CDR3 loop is CASSRDMGGGTDTQYF. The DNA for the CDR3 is TGCGCCAGCAGCCGAGACATGGGGGGAGGCACAGATACGCAGTATTTT.

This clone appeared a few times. DNA for the CDR3: TGCGCCAGCAAAAGCGGGGGGGCCTCGGGTGAGCAGTTCTTC. The encoded protein is CASKSGGASGEQFF. The rearrangement links TRBV5-1 to TRBJ2-1; TRBD2 agrees at 10 bases. CDR1 and CDR2 from the germline V gene are SGHRS and YFSETQ. Unmatched junction bases numbered 9, after V lost 6 bases and J lost 9 bases. CDR3 length: 14 amino acids.

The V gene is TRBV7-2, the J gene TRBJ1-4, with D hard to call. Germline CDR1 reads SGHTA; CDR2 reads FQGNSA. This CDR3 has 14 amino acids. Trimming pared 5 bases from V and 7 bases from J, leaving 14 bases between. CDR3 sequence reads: CASSPPGLGEKLFF. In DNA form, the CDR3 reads TGTGCCAGCAGCCCCCCGGGGTTGGGTGAAAAACTGTTTTTT. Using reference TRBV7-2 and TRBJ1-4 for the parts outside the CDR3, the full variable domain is GAGVSQSPSNKVTEKGKDVELRCDPISGHTALYWYRQSLGQGLEFLIYFQGNSAPDKSGLPSDRFSAERTGGSVSTLTIQRTQQEDSAVYLCASSPPGLGEKLFFGSGTQLSVL.

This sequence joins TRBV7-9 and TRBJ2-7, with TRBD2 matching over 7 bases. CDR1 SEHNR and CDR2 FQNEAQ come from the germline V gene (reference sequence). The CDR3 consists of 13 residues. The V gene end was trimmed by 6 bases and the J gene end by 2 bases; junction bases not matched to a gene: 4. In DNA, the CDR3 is TGTGCCAGCAGACCTAGCGGAACCTACGAGCAGTACTTC. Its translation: CASRPSGTYEQYF.

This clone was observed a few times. The CDR3: CASSLRLAGGTPYEQYF. The CDR3 nucleotides read TGTGCCAGCAGTCTTCGACTAGCGGGAGGTACCCCCTACGAGCAGTACTTC. The chain has TRBV4-2 and TRBJ2-7, with 13 positions matching TRBD2. The ends lost 6 bases at V and 2 bases at J; junction bases unmatched: 10. This CDR3 region has 17 residues. Germline loops: CDR1 LGHNA, CDR2 YNFKEQ.

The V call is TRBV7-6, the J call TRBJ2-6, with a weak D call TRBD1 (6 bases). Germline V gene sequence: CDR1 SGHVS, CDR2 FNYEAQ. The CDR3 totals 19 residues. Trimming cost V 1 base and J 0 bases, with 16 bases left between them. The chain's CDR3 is CASSLVASGEHSGANVLTF. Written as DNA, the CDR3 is TGTGCCAGCAGCTTAGTGGCGTCAGGGGAACACTCTGGGGCCAACGTCCTGACTTTC.

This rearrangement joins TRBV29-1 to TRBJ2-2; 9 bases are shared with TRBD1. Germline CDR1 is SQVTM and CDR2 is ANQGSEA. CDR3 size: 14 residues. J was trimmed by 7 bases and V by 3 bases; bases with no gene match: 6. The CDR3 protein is CSVDSQGAGGELFF. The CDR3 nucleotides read TGCAGCGTTGATTCACAGGGGGCGGGCGGGGAGCTGTTTTTT.

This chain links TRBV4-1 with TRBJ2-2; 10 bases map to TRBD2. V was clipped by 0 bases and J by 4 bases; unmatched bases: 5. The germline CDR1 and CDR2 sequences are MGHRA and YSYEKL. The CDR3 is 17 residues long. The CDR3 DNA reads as TGCGCCAGCAGCCAAGAAGGGAGCGGGAGGGCCACCGGGGAGCTGTTTTTT. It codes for CASSQEGSGRATGELFF.

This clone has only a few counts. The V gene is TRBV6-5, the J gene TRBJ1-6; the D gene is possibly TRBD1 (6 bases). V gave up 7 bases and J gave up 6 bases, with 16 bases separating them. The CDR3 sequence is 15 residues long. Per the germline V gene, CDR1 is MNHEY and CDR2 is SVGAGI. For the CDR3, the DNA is TGTGCCAGCACCGAGTCGGACAGATCTAATTCACCCCTCCACTTT. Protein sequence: CASTESDRSNSPLHF.

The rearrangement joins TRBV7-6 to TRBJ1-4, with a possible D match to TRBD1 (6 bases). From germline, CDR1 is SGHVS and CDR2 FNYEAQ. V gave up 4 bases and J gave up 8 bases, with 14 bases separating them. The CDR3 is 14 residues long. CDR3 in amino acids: CASSSRGADEKLFF. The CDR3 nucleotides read TGTGCCAGCAGCTCCAGGGGAGCGGACGAAAAACTGTTTTTT.

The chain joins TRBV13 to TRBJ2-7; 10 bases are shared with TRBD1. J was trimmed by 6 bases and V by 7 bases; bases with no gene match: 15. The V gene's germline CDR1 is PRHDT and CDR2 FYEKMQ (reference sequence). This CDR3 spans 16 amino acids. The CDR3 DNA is TGTGCCAGCAACGAACAGGGGACAGGGGTGTCTTCCGAGCAGTACTTC. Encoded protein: CASNEQGTGVSSEQYF.

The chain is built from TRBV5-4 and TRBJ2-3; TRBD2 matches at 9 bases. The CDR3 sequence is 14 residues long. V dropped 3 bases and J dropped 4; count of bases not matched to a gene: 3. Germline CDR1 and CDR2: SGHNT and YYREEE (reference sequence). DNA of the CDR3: TGTGCCAGCAGCTCGACTAGCGGCCCAGATACGCAGTATTTT. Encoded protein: CASSSTSGPDTQYF.

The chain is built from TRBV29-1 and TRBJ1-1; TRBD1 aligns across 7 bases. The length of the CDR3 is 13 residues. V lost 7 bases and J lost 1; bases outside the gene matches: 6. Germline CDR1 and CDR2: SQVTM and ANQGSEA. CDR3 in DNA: TGCAGCGCTTGGGACAGCCAGAACACTGAAGCTTTCTTT. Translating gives CSAWDSQNTEAFF.

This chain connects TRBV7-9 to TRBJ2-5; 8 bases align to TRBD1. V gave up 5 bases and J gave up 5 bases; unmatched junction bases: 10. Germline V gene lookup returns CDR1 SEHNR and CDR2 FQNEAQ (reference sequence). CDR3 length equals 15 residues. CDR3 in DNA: TGTGCCAGCAGCCAGTTCCAGGGGGCAAGGGAGACCCAGTACTTC. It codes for CASSQFQGARETQYF.

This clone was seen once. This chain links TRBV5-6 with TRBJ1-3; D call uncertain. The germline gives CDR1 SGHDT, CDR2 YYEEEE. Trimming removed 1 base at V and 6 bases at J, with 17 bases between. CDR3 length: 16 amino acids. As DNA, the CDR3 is TGTGCCAGCAGCTTGCGTGGACTGCAAGGAGTAAACACCATATATTTT. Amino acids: CASSLRGLQGVNTIYF.

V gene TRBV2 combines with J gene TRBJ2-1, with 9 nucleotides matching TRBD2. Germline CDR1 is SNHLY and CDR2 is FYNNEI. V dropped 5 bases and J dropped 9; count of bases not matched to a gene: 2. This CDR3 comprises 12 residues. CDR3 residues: CASSLREGEQFF. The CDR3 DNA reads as TGTGCCAGCAGTCTGCGGGAGGGTGAGCAGTTCTTC.